These 10 T cell receptor beta chains were all obtained from the same sample, sequenced in a study of shared clonotypes between healthy human individuals. The naive CD8 population came from CD45RO-negative cells selected for CCR7, without terminally differentiated effector memory CD45RA+ cells. Libraries were prepared by immunoSEQ multiplex PCR; TCRdb keeps only in-frame clonotypes and omits some of them. The sample has around 2,000,000 clones, about 94% seen once. Sample: naive CD8+ T cells sorted from blood. These receptors were collected from a man between 18 and 35 years old in good health.

This chain links TRBV13 with TRBJ2-7; D possibly corresponds to TRBD2 (6 bases). V shed 1 base and J shed 5 bases, with 18 bases lying between them. Germline assignment: CDR1 PRHDT and CDR2 FYEKMQ (reference sequence). CDR3 size: 16 residues. CDR3 DNA: TGTGCCAGCAGCTTAGTAGGCGGAGGGGATTCGAACGAGCAGTACTTC. It encodes CASSLVGGGDSNEQYF.

The rearrangement uses TRBV5-6 and TRBJ1-3; 10 nucleotides line up with TRBD1. CDR1 and CDR2 (germline): SGHDT, YYEEEE. Trimming took 1 base from V and 7 from J; bases not matched to a gene: 14. The CDR3 contains 18 residues. The CDR3 nucleotides read TGTGCCAGCAGCTTGCGGGACAGGGGACACCTAAGGGGGAACACCATATATTTT. Translating gives CASSLRDRGHLRGNTIYF. Full variable domain (rest looked up from reference TRBV5-6 and TRBJ1-3): DAGVTQSPTHLIKTRGQQVTLRCSPKSGHDTVSWYQQALGQGPQFIFQYYEEEERQRGNFPDRFSGHQFPNYSSELNVNALLLGDSALYLCASSLRDRGHLRGNTIYFGEGSWLTVV.

This clone was seen only a few times. The J gene is TRBJ2-1, the V gene TRBV19, with D possibly matching TRBD2 (5 bases). The CDR3 has 15 residues. Germline assignment: CDR1 LNHDA and CDR2 SQIVND (reference sequence). The V and J ends lost 7 bases and 4 bases respectively, with 17 bases between them. The DNA for the CDR3 is TGTGCCAGTACTCCACCACGGGGAGATTACAATGAGCAGTTCTTC. Encoded protein: CASTPPRGDYNEQFF.

This chain connects TRBV6-5 to TRBJ2-7; D not resolved. CDR1 is MNHEY and CDR2 is SVGAGI in the germline V gene. Between the trimmed V and J ends, which lost 9 bases and 1 base, there was a span of 10 bases. The CDR3 totals 12 residues. CDR3 DNA: TGTGCCAGTGCCGTCCGGTCCTACGAGCAGTACTTC. Its protein is CASAVRSYEQYF.

Details on this clone: The sample contains more than one DNA sequence encoding this CDR3. J is TRBJ2-7 and V is TRBV27; D gene uncertain. The CDR3 has 14 amino acids. Trimming took off 2 bases at V and 3 bases at J, with 11 bases between the two ends. Germline lookup yields CDR1 MNHEY and CDR2 SMNVEV (reference sequence). The chain's CDR3 is CASSLAGISYEQYF. CDR3 nucleotides: TGTGCCAGCAGTTTAGCAGGCATCAGCTACGAGCAGTACTTC.

J is TRBJ1-2 and V is TRBV29-1, with D tentatively TRBD1 (5 bases). CDR1 SQVTM and CDR2 ANQGSEA come from the germline V gene. The CDR3 is 16 residues long. V was clipped by 0 bases and J by 4 bases, with 18 bases between them. The CDR3 reads CSVEDWRTRNFYGYTF. The CDR3 DNA sequence: TGCAGCGTTGAAGATTGGAGGACAAGGAACTTCTATGGCTACACCTTC.

The table lists this clone with a count of one. This chain joins TRBV6-5 and TRBJ2-1, with D maybe TRBD2 (6 bases). Trimming pared 0 bases from V and 7 bases from J, leaving 13 bases between. Germline-derived CDR1 and CDR2 are MNHEY and SVGAGI. CDR3 length: 15 amino acids. CDR3 bases: TGTGCCAGCAGTTACTCTTACGGGAGCCCAAATGAGCAGTTCTTC. Its translation: CASSYSYGSPNEQFF.

This rearrangement joins TRBV14 to TRBJ1-2; D is unresolved. Trimming removed 5 bases at V and 2 bases at J, with 18 bases between. The CDR3 runs to 16 residues. Germline CDR1 SGHDN, CDR2 FVKESK. CDR3 DNA sequence: TGTGCCAGCAGCTCCGTTCCGGGAGCATCAAACTATGGCTACACCTTC. Translated, it gives CASSSVPGASNYGYTF.

This chain uses TRBV4-3 with TRBJ2-7; perhaps TRBD1 as D (5 bases). CDR3 length: 16 residues. Germline loops: CDR1 LGHNA, CDR2 YSLEER. The germline V and J ends were trimmed by 0 bases and 2 bases, with 14 bases remaining between them. The CDR3 is CASSQDFGQGTYEQYF. The CDR3 nucleotides read TGCGCCAGCAGCCAAGATTTTGGGCAGGGAACCTACGAGCAGTACTTC.

This chain links TRBV28 with TRBJ1-5; no clear D gene. V was cut by 0 bases and J by 1 base, with 10 bases left in between. Germline V gives CDR1 MDHEN, CDR2 SYDVKM. CDR3 length: 16 residues. The CDR3 DNA sequence: TGTGCCAGCAGTTTATGGTCCGGGGAAAGCAATCAGCCCCAGCATTTT. It is translated as CASSLWSGESNQPQHF.